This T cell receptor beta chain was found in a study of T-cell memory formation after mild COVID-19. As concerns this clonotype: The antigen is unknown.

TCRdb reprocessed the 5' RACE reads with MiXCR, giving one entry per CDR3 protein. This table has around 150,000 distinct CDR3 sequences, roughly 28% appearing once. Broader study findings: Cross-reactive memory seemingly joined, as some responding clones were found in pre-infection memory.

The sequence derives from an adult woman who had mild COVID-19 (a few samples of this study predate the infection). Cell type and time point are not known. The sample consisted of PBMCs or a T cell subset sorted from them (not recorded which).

The CDR3 loop is CASSSGGSWDYGYTF. In nucleotides, the CDR3 is TGTGCCAGCTCCTCGGGGGGCTCGTGGGACTATGGCTACACCTTC. The chain couples TRBV7-9 to TRBJ1-2; D may be TRBD1 (6 bases). CDR3 size: 15 residues. Germline V gene data show CDR1 as SEHNR and CDR2 as FQNEAQ (reference sequence). V lost 8 bases, J lost 3 bases, and 19 bases lay in between.